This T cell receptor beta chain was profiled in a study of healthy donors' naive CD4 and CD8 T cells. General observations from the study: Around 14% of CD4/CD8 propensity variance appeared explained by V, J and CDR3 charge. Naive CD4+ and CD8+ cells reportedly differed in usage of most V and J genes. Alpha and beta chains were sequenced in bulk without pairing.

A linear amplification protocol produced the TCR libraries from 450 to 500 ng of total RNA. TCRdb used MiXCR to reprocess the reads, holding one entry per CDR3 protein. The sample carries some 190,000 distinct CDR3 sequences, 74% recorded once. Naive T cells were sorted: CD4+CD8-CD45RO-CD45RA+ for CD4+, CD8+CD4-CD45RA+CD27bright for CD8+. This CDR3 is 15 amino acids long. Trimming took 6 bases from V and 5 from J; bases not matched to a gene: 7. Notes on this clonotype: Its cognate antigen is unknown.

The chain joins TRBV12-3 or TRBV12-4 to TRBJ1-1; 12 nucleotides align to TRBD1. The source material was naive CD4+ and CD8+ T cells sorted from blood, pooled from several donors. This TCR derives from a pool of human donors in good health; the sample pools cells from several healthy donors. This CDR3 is CASRRDRGHGTEAFF. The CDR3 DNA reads TGTGCCAGCAGAAGGGACAGGGGGCACGGAACTGAAGCTTTCTTT.